The 30 T cell receptor beta chains given below trace back to one sample, sequenced in a study of blood T cell repertoires in COVID-19. TCRdb's table, derived via immunoSEQ multiplex PCR, lists solely in-frame clones and lacks some. This sample has 250,000 to 350,000 clones, with roughly 90% found just once. Sequenced material: peripheral blood. Receptors were obtained from a woman aged 25 to 39 with COVID-19, enrolled during active disease.

The chain couples TRBV6-4 to TRBJ1-5, with a weak D call TRBD1 (5 bases). The CDR3 totals 12 residues. Trimming shortened V by 4 bases and J by 9 bases, and 10 bases separated the two germline ends. Germline-derived CDR1 and CDR2 are MRHNA and SNTAGT. The CDR3 nucleotides are TGTGCCAGCAGTGGGAGGGGTGGGCCCCAGCATTTT. Amino acid sequence: CASSGRGGPQHF.

The chain is built from TRBV25-1 and TRBJ1-3; no reliable D call. CDR3 length: 15 amino acids. V was trimmed by 7 bases and J by 4 bases, leaving 17 bases between them. Germline V gene data show CDR1 as MGHDK and CDR2 as SYGVNS. CDR3 nucleotides: TGTGCCAGCACTGACATTAATTCGAGGGGAAACACCATATATTTT. Amino acids: CASTDINSRGNTIYF. The full variable domain, completed using reference TRBV25-1 and TRBJ1-3, is EADIYQTPRYLVIGTGKKITLECSQTMGHDKMYWYQQDPGMELHLIHYSYGVNSTEKGDLSSESTVSRIRTEHFPLTLESARPSHTSQYLCASTDINSRGNTIYFGEGSWLTVV.

V and J are TRBV18 and TRBJ2-7; TRBD1 matches at 7 bases. The length of the CDR3 is 14 residues. Germline CDR1 and CDR2: KGHSH and LQKENI. The trim removed 4 bases at V and 7 bases at J, leaving 10 bases unmatched. The CDR3 DNA sequence: TGTGCCAGCTCACAAGGGACAGAGAGGGGGGAGCAGTACTTC. Its translation is CASSQGTERGEQYF.

The CDR3: CASSLEQGNYNEQFF. The CDR3, as DNA: TGCGCCAGCAGCTTGGAACAGGGCAACTACAATGAGCAGTTCTTC. The chain links TRBV5-1 to TRBJ2-1, with D maybe TRBD1 (6 bases). CDR3 size: 15 residues. Germline lookup yields CDR1 SGHRS and CDR2 YFSETQ. V lost 0 bases to trimming and J lost 3 bases, with 10 bases between them.

V gene TRBV2 combines with J gene TRBJ1-5; 8 positions agree with TRBD1. The CDR3 contains 16 residues. J lost 1 base, V lost 2 bases, and 4 bases had no gene match. The germline CDR1 and CDR2 sequences are SNHLY and FYNNEI. CDR3: CASSERQGLSNQPQHF. For the CDR3, the DNA is TGTGCCAGCAGTGAAAGACAGGGGTTGAGCAATCAGCCCCAGCATTTT.

V is TRBV3-1 (or the pseudogene TRBV3-2) and J is TRBJ1-1; D remains unclear. CDR1 LGHDT and CDR2 YNNKEL come from the germline V gene (reference sequence). CDR3 length equals 13 residues. V shed 2 bases and J shed 4 bases, with 8 bases lying between them. CDR3 DNA: TGTGCCAGCAGCCAAATACTCGGCACTGAAGCTTTCTTT. This codes for CASSQILGTEAFF.

This clone was observed once. The chain couples TRBV3-1 (or the pseudogene TRBV3-2) to TRBJ1-2; D may be TRBD1 (5 bases). The CDR3 consists of 15 residues. The V end was cut by 1 base, the J end by 5 bases, with 14 bases between. The germline V gene encodes CDR1 LGHDT and CDR2 YNNKEL (reference sequence). The CDR3 protein is CASSQGGGAEYGYTF. As DNA, the CDR3 is TGTGCCAGCAGCCAAGGGGGGGGTGCGGAGTATGGCTACACCTTC.

V usage is TRBV5-1 and J usage is TRBJ1-2; D unresolved. V was clipped by 0 bases and J by 0 bases, with 9 bases between them. Germline lookup yields CDR1 SGHRS and CDR2 YFSETQ. CDR3 size: 15 residues. The CDR3 region is CASSLGSLANYGYTF. CDR3 sequence (DNA): TGCGCCAGCAGCTTGGGGTCGTTAGCTAACTATGGCTACACCTTC.

V usage is TRBV12-3 or TRBV12-4 and J usage is TRBJ1-2; no clear D gene. The V end lost 3 bases, the J end lost 8 bases, and 13 bases lay between the germline ends. The CDR3 runs 13 residues. The CDR3 sequence: CASSFWSGNGYTF. CDR3 coding DNA: TGTGCCAGCAGTTTTTGGTCAGGAAACGGCTACACCTTC.

The rearrangement links TRBV19 to TRBJ1-1; 10 bases are shared with TRBD1. This CDR3 is built from 15 residues. J lost 1 base, V lost 3 bases, and 2 bases had no gene match. Per germline, CDR1 LNHDA and CDR2 SQIVND (reference sequence). The CDR3 nucleotides are TGTGCCAGTAGTATGCGGGACAGGGGGAACACTGAAGCTTTCTTT. This sequence encodes CASSMRDRGNTEAFF.

The genes are TRBV28 and TRBJ1-1, with 7 bases matching TRBD1. V lost 7 bases to trimming and J lost 8 bases; unmatched junction nucleotides: 7. CDR1 MDHEN and CDR2 SYDVKM come from the germline V gene. The CDR3 runs to 12 residues. Here the CDR3 reads CASNIGTAEAFF. CDR3 nucleotide sequence: TGTGCCAGCAATATCGGGACAGCCGAAGCTTTCTTT.

The chain is built from TRBV4-2 and TRBJ2-5, with D perhaps TRBD2 (6 bases). This CDR3 region has 18 residues. Germline V gene sequence: CDR1 LGHNA, CDR2 YNFKEQ. V dropped 2 bases and J dropped 2 bases, with 21 bases sitting between them. CDR3 in amino acids: CASSQTSAGWGLQETQYF. The CDR3 DNA reads as TGTGCCAGCAGCCAAACGTCCGCGGGATGGGGCTTACAAGAGACCCAGTACTTC.

The CDR3 region is CASSLVAGKNNEQFF. The CDR3 DNA reads as TGTGCCAGCAGCTTGGTAGCGGGAAAGAACAATGAGCAGTTCTTC. V and J are TRBV5-6 and TRBJ2-1; 8 nucleotides agree with TRBD2. The CDR3 totals 15 residues. With 0 bases clipped from V and 5 bases from J, the junction kept 4 bases outside the gene matches. The germline gives CDR1 SGHDT, CDR2 YYEEEE.

This chain connects TRBV7-9 to TRBJ2-5; 7 bases are a match to TRBD1. Germline lookup yields CDR1 SEHNR and CDR2 FQNEAQ (reference sequence). J lost 4 bases, V lost 5 bases, and 4 bases had no gene match. The CDR3 has 13 residues. The CDR3 coding sequence is TGTGCCAGCAGCGTACAGGGGCGAGAGACCCAGTACTTC. Translated, it gives CASSVQGRETQYF.

The chain combines TRBV27 with TRBJ2-4; D remains unclear. V shed 5 bases and J shed 0 bases, with 8 bases lying between them. The CDR3 runs to 14 residues. Germline CDR1 is MNHEY and CDR2 is SMNVEV (reference sequence). CDR3 DNA: TGTGCCAGCAGTCCTCCGGGAGCCAAAAACATTCAGTACTTC. Its translation: CASSPPGAKNIQYF.

The chain joins TRBV5-4 to TRBJ1-2; 9 bases fit TRBD1. CDR1 and CDR2 (germline): SGHNT, YYREEE (reference sequence). This CDR3 contains 13 residues. V lost 4 bases, J lost 6 bases, and 4 bases stayed unmatched. CDR3 sequence (DNA): TGTGCCAGCAGCCCCCGGGACAGGGATGGCTACACCTTC. Encoded protein: CASSPRDRDGYTF. The full variable domain, with the rest looked up from reference TRBV5-4 and TRBJ1-2, is ETGVTQSPTHLIKTRGQQVTLRCSSQSGHNTVSWYQQALGQGPQFIFQYYREEENGRGNFPPRFSGLQFPNYSSELNVNALELDDSALYLCASSPRDRDGYTFGSGTRLTVV.

This clone was observed once. This rearrangement joins TRBV10-3 to TRBJ2-3; 8 bases align to TRBD2. CDR1 ENHRY and CDR2 SYGVKD come from the germline V gene. The CDR3 is 15 amino acids. V lost 5 bases, J lost 0 bases, and 4 bases stayed unmatched. CDR3 sequence: CAISQERESTDTQYF. The CDR3 nucleotides are TGTGCCATCAGTCAGGAGCGGGAGAGCACAGATACGCAGTATTTT.

Only a few counts were recorded for this clone. The CDR3, as DNA: TGTGCCAGTAGTAGCCTAGACACAGATACGCAGTATTTT. Protein product: CASSSLDTDTQYF. The V gene is TRBV19, the J gene TRBJ2-3; D ambiguous. Deletions cut 4 bases from V and 2 bases from J, with 7 bases between. Germline V gene lookup returns CDR1 LNHDA and CDR2 SQIVND (reference sequence). The CDR3 runs to 13 residues.

This rearrangement joins TRBV18 to TRBJ1-1; D is uncertain. The length of the CDR3 is 14 residues. V shed 3 bases and J shed 0 bases, with 8 bases lying between them. Germline V gene sequence: CDR1 KGHSH, CDR2 LQKENI. The CDR3 protein is CASSPSGMNTEAFF. CDR3 nucleotides: TGTGCCAGCTCACCGTCGGGGATGAACACTGAAGCTTTCTTT.

This chain links TRBV3-1 (or the pseudogene TRBV3-2) with TRBJ2-7; 14 bases agree with TRBD2. The CDR3 sequence is 17 residues long. Trimming removed 3 bases from V and 4 bases from J; junction bases left unmatched: 8. Germline V CDR1 and CDR2: LGHDT, YNNKEL (reference sequence). The CDR3 DNA sequence: TGTGCCAGCAGCCAGTGGGGACTAGCGGGAGACTCTTACGAGCAGTACTTC. Its translation: CASSQWGLAGDSYEQYF.

This clone was found a few times. The chain links TRBV19 to TRBJ1-2; D is undetermined. Trimming removed 3 bases at V and 2 bases at J, with 7 bases between. The germline gives CDR1 LNHDA, CDR2 SQIVND (reference sequence). The CDR3 has 13 residues. CDR3 sequence (DNA): TGTGCCAGTAGTATTCGGGTGAACTATGGCTACACCTTC. Protein product: CASSIRVNYGYTF.

In regard to this clone: Other DNA sequences within the sample encode an identical CDR3. The J gene is TRBJ1-5, the V gene TRBV6-6; TRBD1 is a possible D gene (6 bases). Germline CDR1 reads MNHNY; CDR2 reads SVGAGI (reference sequence). CDR3 length: 13 amino acids. The V and J ends lost 2 bases and 7 bases respectively, with 9 bases between them. The DNA for the CDR3 is TGTGCCAGCAGTTACGGGGGCGGGCAGCCCCAGCATTTT. Amino acid sequence: CASSYGGGQPQHF.

J is TRBJ2-7 and V is TRBV27; D is uncertain. The V gene's germline CDR1 is MNHEY and CDR2 SMNVEV (reference sequence). V was cut by 1 base and J by 6 bases, with 10 bases left in between. The CDR3 totals 13 residues. CDR3 DNA sequence: TGTGCCAGCAGTTTATATCGGGTCTCCGAGCAGTACTTC. This encodes CASSLYRVSEQYF.

This clone was recorded a few times. The chain employs TRBV10-3 and TRBJ1-3; 8 bases align to TRBD1. Germline CDR1 and CDR2: ENHRY and SYGVKD. The CDR3 totals 16 residues. J gave up 0 bases and V 5 bases, and 6 bases lay outside the gene matches. CDR3 loop: CAISRTGTLSGNTIYF. CDR3 DNA sequence: TGTGCCATCAGTAGGACAGGGACCCTCTCTGGAAACACCATATATTTT.

This rearrangement joins TRBV5-8 to TRBJ2-1, with a weak D call TRBD1 (6 bases). Germline loops: CDR1 SGHTS, CDR2 YDEGEE. CDR3 size: 15 residues. The germline V and J ends were trimmed by 0 bases and 6 bases, with 13 bases remaining between them. CDR3 amino acids: CASSLASAQGNEQFF. DNA for the CDR3: TGTGCCAGCAGCTTGGCGTCAGCACAGGGCAATGAGCAGTTCTTC. Full variable domain (outside the CDR3, taken from reference TRBV5-8 and TRBJ2-1): EAGVTQSPTHLIKTRGQQATLRCSPISGHTSVYWYQQALGLGLQFLLWYDEGEERNRGNFPPRFSGRQFPNYSSELNVNALELEDSALYLCASSLASAQGNEQFFGPGTRLTVL.

This sequence joins TRBV19 and TRBJ1-1, with 7 bases lining up with TRBD1. Germline CDR1 reads LNHDA; CDR2 reads SQIVND (reference sequence). V trimming: 5 bases; J trimming: 0 bases; junction bases outside the gene matches: 9. CDR3 length equals 16 residues. The CDR3 region is CASSSPRQGLNTEAFF. The CDR3 bases are TGTGCCAGTAGTTCCCCGAGACAGGGACTGAACACTGAAGCTTTCTTT.

This clone has a single count. As DNA, the CDR3 is TGTGCCACCAGCAGGGGGACAGGGGGTAATTCACCCCTCCACTTT. Its translation is CATSRGTGGNSPLHF. The V gene is TRBV15, the J gene TRBJ1-6; TRBD1 matches at 11 bases. V shed 3 bases and J 6 bases; nucleotides not matched to a gene: 1. CDR3 length equals 15 residues. Germline assignment: CDR1 LNHNV and CDR2 YYDKDF (reference sequence).

This clone was seen just once. The rearrangement joins TRBV18 to TRBJ2-7; the D gene is possibly TRBD2 (5 bases). The germline V gene has CDR1 KGHSH and CDR2 LQKENI. Deletions cut 4 bases from V and 0 bases from J, with 10 bases between. This CDR3 is 14 amino acids long. The CDR3 loop is CASSQNGISYEQYF. The CDR3 DNA follows: TGTGCCAGCTCACAAAACGGGATCTCCTACGAGCAGTACTTC.

The chain combines TRBV20-1 with TRBJ2-3; 10 bases agree with TRBD2. The V and J ends lost 3 bases and 9 bases, in that order; junction bases with no gene match: 12. CDR1 and CDR2 from the germline V gene are DFQATT and SNEGSKA (reference sequence). The CDR3 runs 15 residues. The CDR3 sequence: CSASLSSGRGWTQYF. The CDR3 coding sequence is TGCAGTGCTAGTCTGTCGAGCGGGAGGGGTTGGACGCAGTATTTT.

V gene TRBV19 combines with J gene TRBJ2-7; 9 bases are a match to TRBD1. This CDR3 is 15 amino acids long. The V gene's germline CDR1 is LNHDA and CDR2 SQIVND (reference sequence). J gave up 4 bases and V 1 base, and 5 bases lay outside the gene matches. The CDR3 region has the DNA TGTGCCAGTAGTATAGCGGGGACAGGGCGGTACGAGCAGTACTTC. Its translation: CASSIAGTGRYEQYF.